The following is a T cell receptor beta chain sequence with its context. The data were taken from a study of response to subunit inactivated influenza vaccine. TCRdb recomputed calls from the RT-PCR reads with MiXCR, one row per CDR3 protein. The sample comprises under 200,000 distinct CDR3 sequences, over 9.5% of which are singletons, and about 29% rests with the top ten. CDR3 length: 12 residues. V dropped 3 bases and J dropped 6 bases, with 8 bases sitting between them. This sample also appeared in a second study, on T cells expressing NK-cell markers. This second report adds: What made the TCR beta cDNA was 5'RACE template switching with UMIs. Investigators obtained TCR beta repertoires from sorted CD3+CD56+NKG2C+, CD3+CD56+NKG2C- and CD3+CD56-NKG2C+ T cells. Sequencing covered eight donors, seven HCMV-seropositive and one seronegative. Of the CD8+ T cells in over five donors, 1.0-7.0% belonged to dominant NKG2C+ clonotypes. Also leading the CD3+CD56-NKG2C+ fraction in a handful of donors were these clonotypes.

Source: CD8+ T cells sorted from PBMCs, taken approximately 12 days after vaccination. This TCR was recovered from a man aged 45-60 years who received an inactivated influenza vaccine. The chain uses TRBV12-3 or TRBV12-4 and TRBJ1-2, with D uncertain. The CDR3 DNA sequence: TGTGCCAGCAGTTTTCTCGGCCATGGCTACACCTTC. Encoded protein: CASSFLGHGYTF.